This T cell receptor beta chain is drawn from a study of T cell repertoires in cytomegalovirus infection. On the study more broadly: Shared public TCR beta signatures pointed to both CMV infection and a matching HLA type.

Study observations and caveats: Carriers of CMV plus the relevant HLA were identified by cumulative public TCR beta family frequency. HLA-C-restricted CMV-specific TCR beta clonotypes prevailed in the ex vivo response.

TCRdb analysed the reads with MiXCR anew, one entry per CDR3 protein. The table lists about 470,000 distinct CDR3 sequences, under 55% of them singletons. This clonotype appeared a few times. Antigen unknown. This receptor was obtained from a human donor in good health (CMV status not recorded). Some clones in this sample may be carry-over from other donors' samples. Sequenced here: cultured PBMCs, sampled from culture after CMV antigen stimulation.

The CDR3 is CASSPSHSAETQYF. The CDR3 nucleotides are TGTGCCAGCAGCCCCAGCCATTCGGCAGAGACCCAGTACTTC. The chain has TRBV7-2 and TRBJ2-5; no clear D. Trimming left V 5 bases short and J 4 bases short, with 14 bases between. Germline V CDR1 and CDR2: SGHTA, FQGNSA. This CDR3 comprises 14 residues.